These 30 T cell receptor beta chains were all obtained from the same sample, sequenced in a study of CD8 T cells in Susac syndrome. Random hexamers primed reverse transcription of about 0.5 to 1 ug RNA. TCRdb re-called the immunoSEQ multiplex PCR reads through MiXCR, storing one row per CDR3 protein. The sample lists more than 150,000 distinct CDR3 sequences; approximately 95% were seen once. Sequenced sample: CD8+ T cells from PBMCs. All receptors derive from a human donor with Susac syndrome.

The chain employs TRBV20-1 and TRBJ2-1; 13 bases agree with TRBD2. Unmatched junction bases numbered 3, after V lost 0 bases and J lost 10 bases. Germline V CDR1 and CDR2: DFQATT, SNEGSKA (reference sequence). The CDR3 contains 14 residues. The CDR3 here is CSARETSGGQEQFF. The CDR3 nucleotides read TGCAGTGCTAGAGAGACTAGCGGGGGGCAGGAGCAGTTCTTC.

The chain has TRBV12-3 or TRBV12-4 and TRBJ2-3, with TRBD2 identical over 11 bases. V shed 5 bases and J 6 bases; nucleotides not matched to a gene: 4. The CDR3 spans 14 residues. The CDR3 region has the DNA TGTGCCAGCAGTCAACTAGCGGGAGCGGATACGCAGTATTTT. Encoded protein: CASSQLAGADTQYF.

This sequence joins TRBV15 and TRBJ2-5; TRBD2 agrees at 7 bases. The germline V gene encodes CDR1 LNHNV and CDR2 YYDKDF (reference sequence). The V and J ends lost 4 bases and 5 bases, in that order; junction bases with no gene match: 13. The CDR3 covers 16 residues. The CDR3 here is CATSTLAGVTGETQYF. The CDR3, as DNA: TGTGCCACCAGCACCTTGGCGGGGGTGACTGGGGAGACCCAGTACTTC.

This clonotype was seen a single time. The chain recombines TRBV5-6 with TRBJ2-1; 10 bases align to TRBD2. CDR3 length: 15 amino acids. CDR1 is SGHDT and CDR2 is YYEEEE in the germline V gene. The J segment lost 10 bases and the V segment lost 4 bases, leaving 11 bases of the junction unmatched. The CDR3 spells CASSPGTSGVGEQFF. CDR3 bases: TGTGCCAGCAGCCCGGGAACTAGCGGGGTCGGAGAGCAGTTCTTC.

The chain combines TRBV9 with TRBJ1-5, with TRBD1 matching over 9 bases. The germline CDR1 and CDR2 sequences are SGDLS and YYNGEE. This CDR3 is 16 amino acids long. Trimming took 2 bases from V and 6 from J; bases not matched to a gene: 9. CDR3 loop: CASSVKQGARVQPQHF. In nucleotides, the CDR3 is TGTGCCAGCAGCGTCAAACAGGGGGCGAGGGTTCAGCCCCAGCATTTT.

The V and J genes are TRBV27 and TRBJ1-5; D gene unclear. Germline V gene sequence: CDR1 MNHEY, CDR2 SMNVEV (reference sequence). Trimming took off 3 bases at V and 6 bases at J, with 12 bases between the two ends. The CDR3 contains 14 residues. The CDR3 DNA reads as TGTGCCAGCAGTTTCTCGGGCCCTGGTCAGCCCCAGCATTTT. It yields the protein CASSFSGPGQPQHF.

The chain carries TRBV4-1 and TRBJ2-7; D may correspond to TRBD1 or TRBD2 (5 bases each). Germline V gives CDR1 MGHRA, CDR2 YSYEKL. CDR3 length equals 15 residues. V was clipped by 2 bases and J by 2 bases, with 13 bases between them. For the CDR3, the DNA is TGCGCCAGCAGCCAAATCCCGGTGGGGGCCTACGAGCAGTACTTC. Protein product: CASSQIPVGAYEQYF.

The chain combines TRBV15 with TRBJ1-2; D ambiguous. The CDR3 has 18 residues. Per the germline V gene, CDR1 is LNHNV and CDR2 is YYDKDF (reference sequence). Trimming pared 1 base from V and 8 bases from J, leaving 26 bases between. The CDR3, as DNA: TGTGCCACCAGCAGAGCCGACCGGATAGTGGGCGCAGAAGGCGGCTACACCTTC. Protein sequence: CATSRADRIVGAEGGYTF.

This clonotype was counted once. The chain links TRBV6-5 to TRBJ2-7; 7 positions agree with TRBD2. Trimming cost V 3 bases and J 0 bases; bases outside gene matches: 5. CDR1 and CDR2 from the germline V gene are MNHEY and SVGAGI. There are 15 residues in the CDR3. CDR3 DNA sequence: TGTGCCAGCAGTTATCTCGGGGGGTCCTCCTACGAGCAGTACTTC. It translates to CASSYLGGSSYEQYF.

This chain connects TRBV4-1 to TRBJ2-3; 10 bases line up with TRBD2. The junction had 7 bases not matched to a gene; V was cut back by 6 bases and J by 4 bases. CDR1 and CDR2 (germline): MGHRA, YSYEKL. This CDR3 region has 15 residues. This CDR3 reads CASSPRLAGADTQYF. DNA of the CDR3: TGCGCCAGCAGTCCTCGACTAGCGGGCGCAGATACGCAGTATTTT.

The V gene is TRBV27, the J gene TRBJ2-3; D gene unclear. The CDR3 runs 13 residues. The V and J ends lost 5 bases and 4 bases respectively, with 10 bases between them. CDR1 MNHEY and CDR2 SMNVEV come from the germline V gene (reference sequence). The CDR3 loop reads CASSVLRADTQYF. DNA for the CDR3: TGTGCCAGCAGTGTACTTCGAGCAGATACGCAGTATTTT.

This clonotype was seen a single time. The junction departs from the called germline gene at one end, perhaps through a read error. This chain links TRBV6-5 with TRBJ1-6, with a possible D match to TRBD1 (5 bases). The CDR3 contains 15 residues. The germline V gene encodes CDR1 MNHEY and CDR2 SVGAGI. CDR3 coding DNA: TGTGCCAGCACTTACCGGGGGTCTAATAATTCACCCCTCCACTTT. Protein sequence: CASTYRGSNNSPLHF.

The rearrangement joins TRBV4-1 to TRBJ1-3, with D uncertain. The CDR3 runs 13 residues. Per the germline V gene, CDR1 is MGHRA and CDR2 is YSYEKL. Trimming left V 1 base short and J 3 bases short, with 4 bases between. Here the CDR3 reads CASSQGHGNTIYF. As DNA, the CDR3 is TGCGCCAGCAGCCAAGGTCATGGAAACACCATATATTTT.

This chain joins TRBV7-8 and TRBJ2-2; D may be TRBD2 (5 bases). Germline CDR1 reads SGHVS; CDR2 reads FQNEAQ. V was cut by 6 bases and J by 1 base, with 15 bases left in between. The CDR3 length is 16 residues. CDR3 residues: CASSLFIGVNTGELFF. CDR3 nucleotide sequence: TGTGCCAGCAGTCTCTTTATCGGGGTGAACACCGGGGAGCTGTTTTTT.

The chain links TRBV2 to TRBJ2-1; maybe TRBD1 (6 bases). CDR1 and CDR2 from the germline V gene are SNHLY and FYNNEI. V was trimmed by 6 bases and J by 2 bases, leaving 17 bases between them. CDR3 size: 16 residues. In DNA, the CDR3 is TGTGCCAGCAGCGGACCGGGACAAAATCCCTACAATGAGCAGTTCTTC. Protein product: CASSGPGQNPYNEQFF.

This chain uses TRBV7-8 with TRBJ1-5; the D is unclear. This CDR3 is built from 16 residues. V lost 5 bases to trimming and J lost 1 base, with 15 bases between them. Germline V gene lookup returns CDR1 SGHVS and CDR2 FQNEAQ. The CDR3 spells CASSQRTRASNQPQHF. CDR3 sequence (DNA): TGTGCCAGCAGCCAGAGGACCCGAGCGAGCAATCAGCCCCAGCATTTT.

The chain's CDR3 is CASSLAGKAFF. In DNA form, the CDR3 reads TGTGCCAGCAGCTTGGCTGGAAAAGCTTTCTTT. The V and J genes are TRBV5-6 and TRBJ1-1; D gene unclear. There are 11 residues in the CDR3. In germline, CDR1 is SGHDT, CDR2 YYEEEE. V lost 0 bases, J lost 9 bases, and 6 bases lay in between.

The V gene is TRBV20-1, the J gene TRBJ2-1; TRBD2 aligns across 8 bases. Germline V gives CDR1 DFQATT, CDR2 SNEGSKA (reference sequence). Unmatched junction bases numbered 4, after V lost 3 bases and J lost 6 bases. The CDR3 spans 13 residues. The CDR3 here is CSASPGGPNEQFF. In nucleotides, the CDR3 is TGCAGTGCTAGCCCGGGAGGGCCCAATGAGCAGTTCTTC.

The chain links TRBV9 to TRBJ2-1; no reliable D call. The V gene lost 3 bases and the J gene lost 0 bases, with 10 bases spanning the gap. There are 15 residues in the CDR3. Germline-derived CDR1 and CDR2 are SGDLS and YYNGEE. The CDR3 region has the DNA TGTGCCAGCAGCGCCCCCTCGACCTCCTACAATGAGCAGTTCTTC. It yields the protein CASSAPSTSYNEQFF.

The rearrangement links TRBV2 to TRBJ1-5; D is perhaps TRBD1 (6 bases). The germline V and J ends were trimmed by 10 bases and 3 bases, with 16 bases remaining between them. The CDR3 spans 14 residues. Germline CDR1 and CDR2: SNHLY and FYNNEI. CDR3 protein: CATTPDRNNQPQHF. CDR3 in DNA: TGTGCCACCACCCCCGACAGGAACAATCAGCCCCAGCATTTT.

The chain has TRBV7-3 and TRBJ2-3; 14 nucleotides match TRBD2. Trimming cost V 4 bases and J 4 bases; bases outside gene matches: 1. The CDR3 has 15 amino acids. The germline gives CDR1 SGHTA, CDR2 FQGTGA. In DNA form, the CDR3 reads TGTGCCAGCAGCTCGGGACTAGCGGGGGCAGATACGCAGTATTTT. Protein: CASSSGLAGADTQYF. The variable domain in full, completed from reference TRBV7-3 and TRBJ2-3, reads GAGVSQTPSNKVTEKGKYVELRCDPISGHTALYWYRQSLGQGPEFLIYFQGTGAADDSGLPNDRFFAVRPEGSVSTLKIQRTERGDSAVYLCASSSGLAGADTQYFGPGTRLTVL.

This rearrangement joins TRBV7-9 to TRBJ2-5; 14 bases are a match to TRBD2. V shed 5 bases and J 3 bases; nucleotides not matched to a gene: 8. There are 17 residues in the CDR3. The germline V gene has CDR1 SEHNR and CDR2 FQNEAQ (reference sequence). CDR3 region: CASSTGTSGGLEETQYF. In DNA form, the CDR3 reads TGTGCCAGCAGCACCGGGACTAGCGGGGGATTGGAAGAGACCCAGTACTTC.

The chain joins TRBV29-1 to TRBJ2-7; maybe TRBD1 (5 bases). The CDR3 consists of 12 residues. CDR1 is SQVTM and CDR2 is ANQGSEA in the germline V gene. V was trimmed by 8 bases and J by 3 bases, leaving 14 bases between them. The CDR3 coding sequence is TGCAGCTTTAAGACAGAGCTCTACGAGCAGTACTTC. Amino acid sequence: CSFKTELYEQYF.

The chain recombines TRBV28 with TRBJ1-2, with 8 bases identical to TRBD1. The CDR3 totals 15 residues. CDR1 is MDHEN and CDR2 is SYDVKM in the germline V gene. J was trimmed by 6 bases and V by 2 bases; bases with no gene match: 8. The CDR3 is CASSLHTTGADGYTF. The CDR3 nucleotides read TGTGCCAGCAGTTTACATACGACAGGGGCTGATGGCTACACCTTC.

V and J are TRBV7-9 and TRBJ2-3; D perhaps matches TRBD2 (7 bases). This CDR3 has 14 amino acids. Germline CDR1 and CDR2: SEHNR and FQNEAQ (reference sequence). V lost 7 bases to trimming and J lost 2 bases, with 13 bases between them. For the CDR3, the DNA is TGTGCCAGCATATGGGGGGGCCACACAGATACGCAGTATTTT. Translating it yields CASIWGGHTDTQYF.

This clonotype occurred once. The V gene is TRBV30, the J gene TRBJ2-2; 7 nucleotides line up with TRBD1. With V trimmed by 1 base and J by 6 bases, 8 bases remained unmatched. Germline V gene data show CDR1 as GTSNPN and CDR2 as SVGIG (reference sequence). The CDR3 runs to 15 residues. The CDR3 DNA sequence: TGTGCCTGGAGTGGTCAGGGGGTTGAGTCCGGGGAGCTGTTTTTT. Amino acid sequence: CAWSGQGVESGELFF.

The V gene is TRBV28, the J gene TRBJ1-2, with D tentatively TRBD1 (6 bases). The CDR3 spans 12 residues. Trimming removed 4 bases from V and 5 bases from J, with 8 bases in between. Germline CDR1 is MDHEN and CDR2 is SYDVKM. CDR3 nucleotides: TGTGCCAGCAGTTCACAGGGATATGGCTACACCTTC. It specifies CASSSQGYGYTF.

The chain carries TRBV28 and TRBJ2-2; maybe TRBD2 (6 bases). Trimming pared 6 bases from V and 5 bases from J, leaving 16 bases between. Germline lookup yields CDR1 MDHEN and CDR2 SYDVKM. This CDR3 contains 15 residues. The DNA for the CDR3 is TGTGCCAGCAGGACCTTGGACTATTCAACCGGGGAGCTGTTTTTT. It translates to CASRTLDYSTGELFF. Complete variable domain (other parts from reference TRBV28 and TRBJ2-2): DVKVTQSSRYLVKRTGEKVFLECVQDMDHENMFWYRQDPGLGLRLIYFSYDVKMKEKGDIPEGYSVSREKKERFSLILESASTNQTSMYLCASRTLDYSTGELFFGEGSRLTVL.

CDR3 protein: CASRDFSGLNGGEQFF. The CDR3, as DNA: TGTGCCAGCAGGGATTTTAGCGGTCTGAACGGCGGAGAGCAGTTCTTC. The chain recombines TRBV3-1 with TRBJ2-1, with D perhaps matching TRBD2 (6 bases). Between the trimmed V and J ends, which lost 6 bases and 10 bases, there was a span of 25 bases. This CDR3 region has 16 residues. Germline assignment: CDR1 LGHDT and CDR2 YNNKEL (reference sequence).

The rearrangement links TRBV19 to TRBJ1-2, with 8 nucleotides matching TRBD1. Per germline, CDR1 LNHDA and CDR2 SQIVND (reference sequence). The CDR3 consists of 12 residues. V lost 7 bases, J lost 4 bases, and 2 bases stayed unmatched. The CDR3, as DNA: TGTGCCAGTACGGACAGGGTCTATGGCTACACCTTC. As protein: CASTDRVYGYTF.